This TCR beta chain was identified in a study of PD-L1 blockade in urothelial cancer. The repertoire was sequenced with immunoSEQ multiplex PCR; TCRdb's copy has only in-frame clones and lacks some. The table shows more than 40,000 clones, with approximately 86% occurring only once. The CDR3 runs to 15 residues. The ends were cut back, 2 bases at V and 2 bases at J, with 10 bases in the middle. The germline V gene has CDR1 ENHRY and CDR2 SYGVKD. The rearrangement links TRBV10-3 to TRBJ1-5; perhaps TRBD1 as D (6 bases). This material consisted of PBMCs, taken around atezolizumab (anti-PD-L1) treatment. The receptor was isolated from a man aged 60 to 69 with urothelial cancer. CDR3 amino acids: CAISEPGVGNQPQHF. Written as DNA, the CDR3 is TGTGCCATCAGTGAGCCAGGGGTCGGCAATCAGCCCCAGCATTTT.